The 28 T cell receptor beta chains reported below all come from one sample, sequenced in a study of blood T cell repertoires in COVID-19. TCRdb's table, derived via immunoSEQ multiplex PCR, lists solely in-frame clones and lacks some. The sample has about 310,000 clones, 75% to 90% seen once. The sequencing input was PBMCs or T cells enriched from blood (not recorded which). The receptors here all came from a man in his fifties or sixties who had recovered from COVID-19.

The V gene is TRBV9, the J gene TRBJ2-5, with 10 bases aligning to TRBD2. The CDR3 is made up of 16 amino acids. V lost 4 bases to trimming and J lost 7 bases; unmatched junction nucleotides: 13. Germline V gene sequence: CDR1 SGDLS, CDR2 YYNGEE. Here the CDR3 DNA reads TGTGCCAGCAGCCCCTCCGCTAGCGGGAGAATGGGGACCCAGTACTTC. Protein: CASSPSASGRMGTQYF.

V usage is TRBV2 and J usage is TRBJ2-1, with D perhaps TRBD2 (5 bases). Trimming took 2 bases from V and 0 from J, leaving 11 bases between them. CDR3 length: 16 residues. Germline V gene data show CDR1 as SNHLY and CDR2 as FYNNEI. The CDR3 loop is CASSEQRLSSYNEQFF. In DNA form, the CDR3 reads TGTGCCAGCAGTGAACAGCGGCTAAGCTCCTACAATGAGCAGTTCTTC.

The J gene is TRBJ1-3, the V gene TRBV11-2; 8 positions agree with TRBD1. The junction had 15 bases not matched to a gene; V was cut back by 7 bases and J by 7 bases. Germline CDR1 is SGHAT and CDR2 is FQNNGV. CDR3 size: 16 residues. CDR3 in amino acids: CASKDRVYPTSNTIYF. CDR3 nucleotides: TGTGCCAGCAAGGACAGGGTTTACCCTACCTCTAACACCATATATTTT.

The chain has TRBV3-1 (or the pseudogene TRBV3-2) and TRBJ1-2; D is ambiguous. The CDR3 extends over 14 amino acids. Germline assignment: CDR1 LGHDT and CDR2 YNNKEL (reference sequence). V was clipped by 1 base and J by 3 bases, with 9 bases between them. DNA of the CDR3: TGTGCCAGCAGCCAAGGACAATGGGACTATGGCTACACCTTC. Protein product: CASSQGQWDYGYTF.

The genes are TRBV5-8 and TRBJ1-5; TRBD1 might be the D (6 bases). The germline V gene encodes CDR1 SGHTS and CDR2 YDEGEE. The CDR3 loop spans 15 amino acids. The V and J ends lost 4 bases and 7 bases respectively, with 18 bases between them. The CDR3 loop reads CASSTGQPPGQPQHF. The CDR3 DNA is TGTGCCAGCAGCACCGGACAGCCCCCTGGACAGCCCCAGCATTTT.

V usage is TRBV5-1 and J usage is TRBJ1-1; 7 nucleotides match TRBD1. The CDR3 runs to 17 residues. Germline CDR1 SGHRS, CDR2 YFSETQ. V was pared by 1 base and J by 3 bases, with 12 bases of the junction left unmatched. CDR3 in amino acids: CASSLSRGVDRDTEAFF. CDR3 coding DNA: TGCGCCAGCAGCTTGTCCAGGGGGGTGGATAGGGACACTGAAGCTTTCTTT.

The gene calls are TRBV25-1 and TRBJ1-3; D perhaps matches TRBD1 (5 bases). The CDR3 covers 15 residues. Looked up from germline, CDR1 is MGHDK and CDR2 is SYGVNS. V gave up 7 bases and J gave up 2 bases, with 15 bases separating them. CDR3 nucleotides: TGTGCCAGCACCAACCTCAGGGAAGCTGGAAACACCATATATTTT. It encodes CASTNLREAGNTIYF. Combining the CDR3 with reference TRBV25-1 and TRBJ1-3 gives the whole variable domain EADIYQTPRYLVIGTGKKITLECSQTMGHDKMYWYQQDPGMELHLIHYSYGVNSTEKGDLSSESTVSRIRTEHFPLTLESARPSHTSQYLCASTNLREAGNTIYFGEGSWLTVV.

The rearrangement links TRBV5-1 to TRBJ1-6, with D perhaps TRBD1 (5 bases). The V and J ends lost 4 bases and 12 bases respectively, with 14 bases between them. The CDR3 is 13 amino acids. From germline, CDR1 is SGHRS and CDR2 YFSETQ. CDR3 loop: CASSQGSGEPLHF. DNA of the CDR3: TGCGCCAGCAGCCAGGGCTCTGGAGAACCCCTCCACTTT.

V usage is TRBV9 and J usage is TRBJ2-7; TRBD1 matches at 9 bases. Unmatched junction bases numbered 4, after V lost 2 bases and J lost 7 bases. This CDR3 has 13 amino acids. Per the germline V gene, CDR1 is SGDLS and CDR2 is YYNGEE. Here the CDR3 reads CASSVGQGWEQYF. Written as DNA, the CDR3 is TGTGCCAGCAGCGTTGGACAGGGGTGGGAGCAGTACTTC.

The CDR3 DNA is TGTGCCAGCAGTCTCAGGGGATCAAATGAAAAACTGTTTTTT. This sequence encodes CASSLRGSNEKLFF. The V call is TRBV2, the J call TRBJ1-4; a possible D gene is TRBD1 (6 bases). The CDR3 has 14 amino acids. V shed 5 bases and J shed 5 bases, with 12 bases lying between them. The V gene's germline CDR1 is SNHLY and CDR2 FYNNEI.

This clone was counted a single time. In DNA form, the CDR3 reads TGTGCCAGCAGCCAAGATGGCCTAGCGGGGTACTCAGATACGCAGTATTTT. This translates into CASSQDGLAGYSDTQYF. This chain connects TRBV14 to TRBJ2-3, with 9 nucleotides matching TRBD2. V dropped 0 bases and J dropped 4; count of bases not matched to a gene: 8. Per germline, CDR1 SGHDN and CDR2 FVKESK. The CDR3 length is 17 residues.

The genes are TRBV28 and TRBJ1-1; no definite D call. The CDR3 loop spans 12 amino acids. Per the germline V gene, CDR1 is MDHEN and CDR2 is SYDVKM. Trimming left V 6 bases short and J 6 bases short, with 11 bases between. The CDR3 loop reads CASSPLSAEAFF. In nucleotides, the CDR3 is TGTGCCAGCAGCCCGTTATCCGCTGAAGCTTTCTTT.

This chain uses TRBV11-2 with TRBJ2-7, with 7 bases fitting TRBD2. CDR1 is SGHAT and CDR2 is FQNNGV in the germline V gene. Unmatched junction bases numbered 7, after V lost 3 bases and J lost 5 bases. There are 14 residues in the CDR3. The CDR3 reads CASSLVREIDEQYF. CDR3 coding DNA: TGTGCCAGCAGCTTGGTGCGGGAGATCGACGAGCAGTACTTC.

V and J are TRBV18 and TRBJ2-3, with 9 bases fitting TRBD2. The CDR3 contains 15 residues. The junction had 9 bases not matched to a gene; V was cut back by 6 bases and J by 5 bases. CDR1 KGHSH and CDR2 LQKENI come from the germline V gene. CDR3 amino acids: CASSAGGPFRDTQYF. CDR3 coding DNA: TGTGCCAGCTCCGCGGGAGGGCCGTTTAGAGATACGCAGTATTTT.

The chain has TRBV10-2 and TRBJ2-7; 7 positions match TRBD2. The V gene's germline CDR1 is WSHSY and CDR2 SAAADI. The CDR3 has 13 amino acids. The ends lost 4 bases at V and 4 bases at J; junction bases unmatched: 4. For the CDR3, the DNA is TGCGCCAGCAGTGTTGCGGGAGTATACGAGCAGTACTTC. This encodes CASSVAGVYEQYF.

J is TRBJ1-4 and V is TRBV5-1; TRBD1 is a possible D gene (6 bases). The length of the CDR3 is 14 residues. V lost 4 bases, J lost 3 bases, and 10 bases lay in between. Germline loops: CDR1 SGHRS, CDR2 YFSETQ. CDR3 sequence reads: CASSPGHPNEKLFF. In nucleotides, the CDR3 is TGCGCCAGCAGCCCGGGACACCCTAATGAAAAACTGTTTTTT.

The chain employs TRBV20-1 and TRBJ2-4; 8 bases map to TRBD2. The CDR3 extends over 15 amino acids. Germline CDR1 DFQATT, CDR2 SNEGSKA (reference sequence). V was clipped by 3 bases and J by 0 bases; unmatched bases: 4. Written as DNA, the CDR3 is TGCAGTGCTAGTCCGCTAGCGGGAGCCAAAAACATTCAGTACTTC. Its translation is CSASPLAGAKNIQYF.

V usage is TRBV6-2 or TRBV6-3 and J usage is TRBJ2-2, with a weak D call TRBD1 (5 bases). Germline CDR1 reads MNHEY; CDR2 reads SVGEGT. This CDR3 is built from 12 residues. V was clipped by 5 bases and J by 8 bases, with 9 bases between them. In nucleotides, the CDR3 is TGTGCCAGCAGTGTGGGGCCGGGGGAGCTGTTTTTT. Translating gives CASSVGPGELFF.

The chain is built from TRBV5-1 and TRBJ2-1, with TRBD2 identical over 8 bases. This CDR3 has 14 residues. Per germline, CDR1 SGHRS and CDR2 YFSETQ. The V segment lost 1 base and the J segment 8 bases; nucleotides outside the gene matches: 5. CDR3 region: CASSLRAGGYEQFF. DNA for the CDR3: TGCGCCAGCAGCTTGCGCGCGGGAGGCTATGAGCAGTTCTTC.

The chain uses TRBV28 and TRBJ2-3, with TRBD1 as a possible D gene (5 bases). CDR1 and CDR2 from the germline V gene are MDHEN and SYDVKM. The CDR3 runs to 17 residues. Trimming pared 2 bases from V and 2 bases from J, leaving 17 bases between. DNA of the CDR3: TGTGCCAGCAGTTTAAGTGCTGGCAGGGTAGCCACAGATACGCAGTATTTT. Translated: CASSLSAGRVATDTQYF.

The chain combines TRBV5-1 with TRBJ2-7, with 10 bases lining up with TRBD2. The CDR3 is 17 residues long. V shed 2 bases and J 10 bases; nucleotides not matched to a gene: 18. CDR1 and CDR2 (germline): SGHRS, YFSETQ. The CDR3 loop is CASSFDPGLAGAHRQYF. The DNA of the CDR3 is TGCGCCAGCAGCTTCGACCCTGGGCTAGCGGGAGCCCACCGCCAGTACTTC.

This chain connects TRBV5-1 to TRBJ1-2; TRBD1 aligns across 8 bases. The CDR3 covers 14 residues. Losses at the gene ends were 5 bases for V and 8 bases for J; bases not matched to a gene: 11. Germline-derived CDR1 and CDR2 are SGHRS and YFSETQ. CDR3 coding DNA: TGCGCCAGCAGAGCCGGGACAGGACCCTTAGGCTACACCTTC. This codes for CASRAGTGPLGYTF.

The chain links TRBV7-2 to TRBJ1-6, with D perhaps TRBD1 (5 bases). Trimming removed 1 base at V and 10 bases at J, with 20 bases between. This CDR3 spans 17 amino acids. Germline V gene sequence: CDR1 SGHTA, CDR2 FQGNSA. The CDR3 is CASSLGVRRAGGSPLHF. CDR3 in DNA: TGTGCCAGCAGCTTAGGAGTCAGGAGGGCCGGGGGGTCACCCCTCCACTTT.

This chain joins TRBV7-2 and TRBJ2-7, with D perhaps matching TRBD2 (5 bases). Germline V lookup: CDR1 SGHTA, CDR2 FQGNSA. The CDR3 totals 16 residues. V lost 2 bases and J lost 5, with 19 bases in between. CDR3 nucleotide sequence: TGTGCCAGCAGCTTACAGGTCGGCCGGGATCGAAACGAGCAGTACTTC. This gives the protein CASSLQVGRDRNEQYF.

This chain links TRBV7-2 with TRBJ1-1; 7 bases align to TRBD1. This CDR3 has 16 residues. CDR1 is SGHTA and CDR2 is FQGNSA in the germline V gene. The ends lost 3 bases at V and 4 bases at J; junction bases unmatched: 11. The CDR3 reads CASSLNRGMRITEAFF. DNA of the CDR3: TGTGCCAGCAGCTTGAACAGGGGAATGAGGATCACTGAAGCTTTCTTT.

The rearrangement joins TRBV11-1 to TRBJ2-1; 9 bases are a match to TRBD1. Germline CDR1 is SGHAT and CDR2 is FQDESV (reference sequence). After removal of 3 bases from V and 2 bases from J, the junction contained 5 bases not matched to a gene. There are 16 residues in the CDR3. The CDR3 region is CASSFHRGRPYNEQFF. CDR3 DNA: TGTGCCAGCAGCTTCCACAGGGGGCGCCCCTACAATGAGCAGTTCTTC.

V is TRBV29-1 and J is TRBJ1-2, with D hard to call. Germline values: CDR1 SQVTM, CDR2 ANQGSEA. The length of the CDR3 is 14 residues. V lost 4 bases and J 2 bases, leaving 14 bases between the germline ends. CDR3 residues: CSVADLGGNYGYTF. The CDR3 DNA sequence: TGCAGCGTTGCGGACCTGGGAGGAAACTATGGCTACACCTTC.

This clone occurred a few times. The CDR3 spells CASSLGAGTGRSSYGYTF. The CDR3 DNA follows: TGCGCCAGCAGCTTGGGGGCAGGGACAGGGAGATCCTCCTATGGCTACACCTTC. The V gene is TRBV5-1, the J gene TRBJ1-2; 9 nucleotides line up with TRBD1. Germline V gives CDR1 SGHRS, CDR2 YFSETQ. This CDR3 has 18 residues. The trim removed 0 bases at V and 4 bases at J, leaving 13 bases unmatched.